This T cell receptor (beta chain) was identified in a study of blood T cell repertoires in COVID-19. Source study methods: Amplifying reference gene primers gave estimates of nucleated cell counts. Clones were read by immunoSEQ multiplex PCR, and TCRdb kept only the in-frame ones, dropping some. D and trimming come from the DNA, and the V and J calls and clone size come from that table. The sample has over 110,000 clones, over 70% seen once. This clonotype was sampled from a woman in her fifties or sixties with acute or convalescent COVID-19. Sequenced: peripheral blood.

The CDR3 protein is CASSGGDRPTTRDTQYF. The CDR3 region has the DNA TGCGCCAGCAGTGGGGGGGACAGGCCGACAACGCGAGATACGCAGTATTTT. J is TRBJ2-3 and V is TRBV10-1; 8 nucleotides line up with TRBD1. The length of the CDR3 is 17 residues. V was pared by 4 bases and J by 5 bases, with 14 bases of the junction left unmatched. Germline CDR1 reads WNHNN; CDR2 reads SYGVQD (reference sequence).